The rows below give T cell receptor beta chains drawn from one sample of a study of cytomegalovirus exposure and HLA in healthy donors. Here immunoSEQ multiplex PCR was the method, and the copy in TCRdb shows in-frame clones only, minus some. This table holds over 100,000 clones, about 60% found once. The specimen was PBMCs. The receptors come from a woman aged 30 to 39 in good health and CMV-seronegative. The CDR3 runs from the conserved cysteine through the conserved F or W. D genes are given only for firm matches. The size of a clone is reported for some rows only, either as once, few or many, or as a class for expanded clones.

d_gene,j_gene,abundance,v_gene,CDR3aa,CDR3nt
TRBD2,TRBJ2-1,-,TRBV28,CASSLAGVRDEQFF,TGTGCCAGCAGTTTAGCGGGAGTAAGGGACGAGCAGTTCTTC
-,TRBJ1-2,-,TRBV9,CASSVAPDVRAEGYTF,TGTGCCAGCAGCGTAGCCCCCGATGTCAGGGCGGAAGGCTACACCTTC
TRBD1,TRBJ2-7,-,TRBV18,CASSRRRQGSPYEQYF,TGTGCCAGCTCACGACGGCGACAGGGGAGTCCCTACGAGCAGTACTTC
-,TRBJ2-3,-,TRBV4-1,CASSLQQGWTDTQYF,TGCGCCAGCAGCCTCCAACAGGGTTGGACAGATACGCAGTATTTT
-,TRBJ2-7,few,TRBV28,CASSLQGREQYF,TGTGCCAGCAGTTTACAGGGTCGCGAGCAGTACTTC
-,TRBJ2-5,-,TRBV18,CASSPIDSQETQYF,TGTGCCAGCTCACCAATTGACAGCCAAGAGACCCAGTACTTC
-,TRBJ1-4,-,TRBV28,CASSSGLTNEKLFF,TGTGCCAGCAGTTCAGGACTAACTAATGAAAAACTGTTTTTT
-,TRBJ2-2,-,TRBV2,CASSEDGEPGELFF,TGTGCCAGCAGTGAAGATGGGGAGCCCGGGGAGCTGTTTTTT
TRBD2,TRBJ2-7,-,TRBV4-2,CASSQDEREGYEQYF,TGTGCCAGCAGCCAAGATGAACGGGAGGGTTACGAGCAGTACTTC
-,TRBJ2-7,-,TRBV6-1,CASSDTYEQYF,TGTGCCAGCAGTGATACCTACGAGCAGTACTTC
-,TRBJ2-3,-,TRBV7-3,CASSLSGITDTQYF,TGTGCCAGCAGCTTATCAGGGATCACAGATACGCAGTATTTT
TRBD2,TRBJ2-1,-,TRBV4-3,CASSQVYGTSGRGQFF,TGCGCCAGCAGCCAAGTATACGGGACTAGCGGGAGAGGGCAGTTCTTC
-,TRBJ1-2,-,TRBV27,CASSFGVDYGYTF,TGTGCCAGCAGTTTCGGGGTCGACTATGGCTACACCTTC
-,TRBJ1-4,-,TRBV28,CASSSLEGIANEKLFF,TGTGCCAGCAGTTCCCTGGAGGGAATAGCTAATGAAAAACTGTTTTTT
TRBD2,TRBJ2-1,-,TRBV15,CATSTGTSGYNEQFF,TGTGCCACCAGCACCGGGACTAGCGGGTACAATGAGCAGTTCTTC
-,TRBJ1-2,few,TRBV28,CASRGGGHQKPYGYTF,TGTGCCAGCAGGGGCGGGGGACATCAAAAACCCTATGGCTACACCTTC
-,TRBJ1-1,-,TRBV28,CASSLHSMNTEAFF,TGTGCCAGCAGTTTACACAGTATGAACACTGAAGCTTTCTTT
TRBD2,TRBJ2-1,-,TRBV7-8,CASSLGGGSRYNEQFF,TGTGCCAGCAGCTTAGGAGGCGGGAGTCGCTACAATGAGCAGTTCTTC
TRBD2,TRBJ2-7,-,TRBV7-8,CASSVYSGSSYEQYF,TGTGCCAGCAGCGTCTATAGCGGGAGTTCGTACGAGCAGTACTTC
-,TRBJ2-7,few,TRBV19,CASRQGNYEQYF,TGTGCCAGTAGACAGGGTAACTACGAGCAGTACTTC
TRBD1,TRBJ1-2,-,TRBV7-9,CASSLDPTGEVWRGYTF,TGTGCCAGCAGCTTAGACCCGACAGGGGAGGTTTGGCGTGGCTACACCTTC
TRBD1,TRBJ1-2,-,TRBV9,CASSTNRDSLNYGYTF,TGTGCCAGCAGCACAAACCGGGACAGCCTTAACTATGGCTACACCTTC
TRBD1,TRBJ1-5,-,TRBV4-2,CASSQGGQGEQPQHF,TGTGCCAGCAGCCAAGGAGGACAGGGTGAGCAGCCCCAGCATTTT
-,TRBJ2-6,-,TRBV6-4,CASSVRHSGANVLTF,TGTGCCAGCAGTGTTAGACACTCTGGGGCCAACGTCCTGACTTTC
-,TRBJ2-2,-,TRBV10-2,CASISHARSGELFF,TGCGCCAGCATCTCACACGCTAGGTCCGGGGAGCTGTTTTTT
TRBD1,TRBJ1-2,-,TRBV5-5,CASSSTGNPGYTF,TGTGCCAGCAGCTCGACAGGGAATCCTGGCTACACCTTC
-,TRBJ2-1,-,TRBV9,CASSVRRTGVEGYNEQFF,TGTGCCAGCAGCGTCAGACGGACGGGAGTCGAGGGTTACAATGAGCAGTTCTTC
-,TRBJ1-2,-,TRBV5-1,CASSGTEYGYGYTF,TGCGCCAGCAGCGGAACAGAGTACGGCTATGGCTACACCTTC
TRBD1,TRBJ2-7,-,TRBV14,CASSHLGTVEQYF,TGTGCCAGCAGCCACCTGGGGACAGTGGAGCAGTACTTC
TRBD1,TRBJ2-5,-,TRBV15,CATARDRGVQTQYF,TGTGCCACCGCTAGGGACAGGGGCGTTCAGACCCAGTACTTC
TRBD1,TRBJ1-6,-,TRBV2,CASRETGRSYNSPLHF,TGTGCCAGCAGAGAGACAGGGCGGTCCTATAATTCACCCCTCCACTTT
-,TRBJ2-7,few,TRBV29-1,CSALGGTYEQYF,TGCAGCGCCCTAGGGGGAACCTACGAGCAGTACTTC
-,TRBJ2-7,-,TRBV5-1,CASSNTNSYEQYF,TGCGCCAGCAGTAACACCAACTCCTACGAGCAGTACTTC
-,TRBJ2-3,-,TRBV21-1,CASSLPQREQETDTQYF,TGTGCCAGCAGCCTACCCCAGCGGGAGCAAGAGACAGATACGCAGTATTTT
-,TRBJ2-7,few,TRBV28,CASSIRVSYEQYF,TGTGCCAGCAGTATCAGGGTTTCCTACGAGCAGTACTTC
-,TRBJ2-7,few,TRBV27,CASSRVRSTYEQYF,TGTGCCAGCAGTCGAGTACGGTCGACCTACGAGCAGTACTTC
TRBD1,TRBJ2-2,-,TRBV5-3,CARSHPTGENTGELFF,TGTGCCAGAAGCCACCCGACAGGGGAGAACACCGGGGAGCTGTTTTTT
-,TRBJ1-3,-,TRBV28,CASRLLSSGNTIYF,TGTGCCAGCAGACTACTGAGCTCTGGAAACACCATATATTTT
TRBD2,TRBJ2-7,-,TRBV2,CASSEWVSGSDWSYEQYF,TGTGCCAGCAGTGAATGGGTTAGCGGGAGCGATTGGTCCTACGAGCAGTACTTC
TRBD1,TRBJ1-2,-,TRBV5-8,CASSVGTGSLSNYGYTF,TGTGCCAGCAGCGTCGGGACAGGGTCCCTCTCTAACTATGGCTACACCTTC
TRBD2,TRBJ2-1,once,TRBV14,CASSPGTSGYNEQFF,TGTGCCAGCAGCCCCGGGACTAGCGGCTACAATGAGCAGTTCTTC